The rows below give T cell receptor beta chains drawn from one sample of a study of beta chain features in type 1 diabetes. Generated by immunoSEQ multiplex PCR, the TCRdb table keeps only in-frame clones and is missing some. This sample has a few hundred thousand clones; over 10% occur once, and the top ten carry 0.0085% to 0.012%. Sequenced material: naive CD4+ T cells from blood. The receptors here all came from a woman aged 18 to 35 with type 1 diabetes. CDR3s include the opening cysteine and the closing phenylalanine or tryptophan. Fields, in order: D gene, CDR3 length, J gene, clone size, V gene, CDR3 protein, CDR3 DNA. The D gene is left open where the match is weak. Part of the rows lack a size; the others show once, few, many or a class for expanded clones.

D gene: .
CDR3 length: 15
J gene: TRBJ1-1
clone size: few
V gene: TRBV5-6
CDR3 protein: CASSLVGHMNTEAFF
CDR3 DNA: TGTGCCAGCAGCTTGGTCGGACACATGAACACTGAAGCTTTCTTT

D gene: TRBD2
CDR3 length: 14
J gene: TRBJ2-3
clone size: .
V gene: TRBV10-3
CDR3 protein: CAISGQRETDTQYF
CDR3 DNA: TGTGCCATCAGTGGTCAGCGGGAGACAGATACGCAGTATTTT

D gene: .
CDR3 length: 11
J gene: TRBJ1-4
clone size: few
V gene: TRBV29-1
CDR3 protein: CSVHESGKLFF
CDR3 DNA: TGCAGCGTTCATGAATCAGGGAAACTGTTTTTT

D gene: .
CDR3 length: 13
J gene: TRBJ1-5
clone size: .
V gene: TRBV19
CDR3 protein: CASSVTGNQPQHF
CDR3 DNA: TGTGCCAGTAGTGTGACAGGCAATCAGCCCCAGCATTTT

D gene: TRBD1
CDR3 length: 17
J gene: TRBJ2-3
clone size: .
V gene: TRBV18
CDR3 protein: CASSPSWTGGNTDTQYF
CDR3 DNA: TGTGCCAGCTCACCATCTTGGACAGGTGGAAACACAGATACGCAGTATTTT

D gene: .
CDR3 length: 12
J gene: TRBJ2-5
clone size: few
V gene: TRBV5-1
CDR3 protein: CASKKGKETQYF
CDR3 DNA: TGCGCCAGCAAGAAGGGGAAAGAGACCCAGTACTTC

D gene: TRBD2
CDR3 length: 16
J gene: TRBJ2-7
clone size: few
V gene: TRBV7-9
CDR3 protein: CASLKGATGGLNEQYF
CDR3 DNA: TGTGCCAGCTTGAAAGGCGCGACGGGAGGGTTGAACGAGCAGTACTTC

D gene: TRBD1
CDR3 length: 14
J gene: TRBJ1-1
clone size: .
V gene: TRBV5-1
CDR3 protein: CASSSQTGTTEAFF
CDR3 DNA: TGCGCCAGCAGCTCACAGACAGGGACCACTGAAGCTTTCTTT

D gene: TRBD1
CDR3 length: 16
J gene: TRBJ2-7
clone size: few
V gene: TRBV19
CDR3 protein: CASSVSGTVETYEQYF
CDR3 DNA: TGTGCCAGTAGTGTATCCGGGACAGTCGAAACCTACGAGCAGTACTTC

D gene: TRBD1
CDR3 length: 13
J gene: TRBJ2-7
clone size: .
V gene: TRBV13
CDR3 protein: CASSSNRGNEQYF
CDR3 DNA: TGTGCCAGCAGCTCGAACAGGGGGAACGAGCAGTACTTC

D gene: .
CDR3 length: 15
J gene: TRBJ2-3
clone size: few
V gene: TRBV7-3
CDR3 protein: CASSASKTRTDTQYF
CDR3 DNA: TGTGCCAGCAGCGCCTCCAAGACTAGAACAGATACGCAGTATTTT

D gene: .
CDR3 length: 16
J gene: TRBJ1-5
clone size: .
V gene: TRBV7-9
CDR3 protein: CASSSRWYDSNQPQHF
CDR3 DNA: TGTGCCAGCAGCTCCCGGTGGTATGATAGCAATCAGCCCCAGCATTTT

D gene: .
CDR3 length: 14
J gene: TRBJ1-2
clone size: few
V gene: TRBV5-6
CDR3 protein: CASSPGVRSYGYTF
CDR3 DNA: TGTGCCAGCAGCCCCGGGGTCAGATCCTATGGCTACACCTTC

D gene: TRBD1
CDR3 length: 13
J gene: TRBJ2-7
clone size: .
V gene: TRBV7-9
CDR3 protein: CASSSTGYYEQYF
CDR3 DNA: TGTGCCAGCAGCTCGACAGGGTACTACGAGCAGTACTTC

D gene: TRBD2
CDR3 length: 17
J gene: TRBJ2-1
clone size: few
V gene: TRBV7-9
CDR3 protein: CASSSRGSGGTHNEQFF
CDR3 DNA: TGTGCCAGCAGCTCCCGCGGGAGTGGCGGGACCCACAATGAGCAGTTCTTC

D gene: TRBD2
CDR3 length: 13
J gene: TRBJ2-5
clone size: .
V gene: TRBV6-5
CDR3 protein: CASRLAGQETQYF
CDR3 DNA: TGTGCCAGCAGATTAGCGGGACAAGAGACCCAGTACTTC

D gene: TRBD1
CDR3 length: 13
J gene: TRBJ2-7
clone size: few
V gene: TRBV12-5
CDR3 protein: CASGGQRIYEQYF
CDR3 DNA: TGTGCTAGTGGGGGACAGAGAATCTACGAGCAGTACTTC

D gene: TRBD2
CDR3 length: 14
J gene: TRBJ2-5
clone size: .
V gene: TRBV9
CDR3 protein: CASSWASGSETQYF
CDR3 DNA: TGTGCCAGCTCCTGGGCTAGCGGTTCGGAGACCCAGTACTTC

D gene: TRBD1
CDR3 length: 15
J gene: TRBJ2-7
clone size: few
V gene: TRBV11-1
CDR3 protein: CASSFEDRGAYEQYF
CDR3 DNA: TGTGCCAGCAGCTTCGAAGACAGGGGAGCCTACGAGCAGTACTTC

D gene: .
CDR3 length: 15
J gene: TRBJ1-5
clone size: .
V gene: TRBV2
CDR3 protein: CASSELGGGREPQHF
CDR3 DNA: TGTGCCAGCAGTGAGTTAGGCGGGGGCCGAGAGCCCCAGCATTTT

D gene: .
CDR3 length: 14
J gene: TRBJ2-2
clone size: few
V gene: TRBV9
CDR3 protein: CASSVGSGTGELFF
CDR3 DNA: TGTGCCAGCAGCGTAGGGTCAGGGACCGGGGAGCTGTTTTTT

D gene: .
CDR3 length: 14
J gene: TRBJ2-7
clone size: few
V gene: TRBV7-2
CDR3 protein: CASSLYERTYEQYF
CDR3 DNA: TGTGCCAGCAGCTTGTATGAGCGGACCTACGAGCAGTACTTC

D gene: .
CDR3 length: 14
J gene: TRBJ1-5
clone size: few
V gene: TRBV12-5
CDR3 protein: CASGPAGGNQPQHF
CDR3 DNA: TGTGCTAGTGGACCCGCCGGGGGCAATCAGCCCCAGCATTTT

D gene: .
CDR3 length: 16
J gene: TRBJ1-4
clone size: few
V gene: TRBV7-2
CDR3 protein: CASSLGAGAQGEKLFF
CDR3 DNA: TGTGCCAGCAGCTTAGGAGCGGGGGCGCAGGGTGAAAAACTGTTTTTT